The clone carrying this TCR beta chain appeared a few times. These data originate in a study of T cells after yellow fever vaccination. This CDR3 comprises 17 residues. Germline CDR1 reads DFQATT; CDR2 reads SNEGSKA (reference sequence). V was pared by 6 bases and J by 0 bases, with 8 bases of the junction left unmatched. Conversion of TCR transcripts into cDNA relied on 5'RACE template switching, which added a universal primer site and UMIs. TCRdb used MiXCR to reprocess the 5' RACE reads, holding one entry per CDR3 protein. Among more than 30,000 distinct CDR3 sequences listed, approximately 7% were seen once.

The TCR sequence derives from a young man who received the YFV17D yellow fever vaccine. Source: PBMCs, either bulk or a sorted T-cell subset (CD4+, CD8+, memory, or dextramer-sorted; not recorded which), taken on the day of the first yellow fever vaccination. The chain has TRBV20-1 and TRBJ1-6, with 10 bases matching TRBD1. Written as DNA, the CDR3 is TGCAGTGCCGCCGGACAGGGGGGAAGCTCCTATAATTCACCCCTCCACTTT. Encoded protein: CSAAGQGGSSYNSPLHF.